A single sample is the source of the 27 T cell receptor beta chains below, sequenced in a study of T-cell reconstitution after alpha-beta-depleted transplantation in children. Library preparation (for TCRbeta) was performed with unique molecular identifiers. TCRdb reprocessed the PCR reads via MiXCR and lists one record per CDR3 protein. The sample contains under 300,000 distinct CDR3 sequences, under 14% of which appear only once. Source: peripheral blood, taken 180 days after TCRalphabeta/CD19-depleted stem cell transplant. Receptor source: a male patient between 2 and 15 years old who had a stem cell transplant for chronic granulomatous disease, so the T cells may come from the graft donor.

This clonotype has more than one count but fewer than ten. This sequence joins TRBV20-1 and TRBJ1-2, with TRBD1 as a possible D gene (5 bases). V dropped 4 bases and J dropped 4 bases, with 25 bases sitting between them. Germline V gene data show CDR1 as DFQATT and CDR2 as SNEGSKA (reference sequence). This CDR3 region has 17 residues. The CDR3 coding sequence is TGCAGTGCTACCCGTTTAAAGGACAAGGGCCCTGCCTATGGCTACACCTTC. It codes for CSATRLKDKGPAYGYTF.

Ten or more counts support this clonotype. The J gene is TRBJ2-5, the V gene TRBV2, with TRBD2 as a possible D gene (6 bases). The germline V and J ends were trimmed by 7 bases and 5 bases, with 14 bases remaining between them. Germline V gene lookup returns CDR1 SNHLY and CDR2 FYNNEI. The CDR3 length is 13 residues. CDR3: CASNGLPGETQYF. CDR3 bases: TGTGCCAGCAACGGACTACCTGGGGAGACCCAGTACTTC.

This clonotype was counted at least ten times. The chain is built from TRBV12-3 or TRBV12-4 and TRBJ2-7, with 7 nucleotides matching TRBD1. The junction had 21 bases not matched to a gene; V was cut back by 11 bases and J by 11 bases. The CDR3 loop spans 14 amino acids. As DNA, the CDR3 is TGTGCCGTCATAACCGGGACAGATATTAAGGTTGAGTACTTC. Residues: CAVITGTDIKVEYF.

This clonotype was detected only a few times. The chain has TRBV27 and TRBJ2-7; D remains ambiguous. The CDR3 has 14 residues. The germline V gene has CDR1 MNHEY and CDR2 SMNVEV (reference sequence). V gave up 6 bases and J gave up 2 bases, with 14 bases separating them. CDR3 loop: CASSFKLKPYEQYF. CDR3 DNA: TGTGCCAGCAGCTTCAAGCTGAAACCCTACGAGCAGTACTTC.

The V call is TRBV6-1, the J call TRBJ2-7, with 9 bases aligning to TRBD1. The CDR3 is 16 residues long. The germline gives CDR1 MNHNS, CDR2 SASEGT. V trimming: 8 bases; J trimming: 6 bases; junction bases outside the gene matches: 17. CDR3 sequence reads: CASRGASGTGTSEQYF. The DNA of the CDR3 is TGTGCCAGCCGGGGGGCCAGTGGGACAGGGACATCCGAGCAGTACTTC.

The CDR3 protein is CASSQRTSGSEQYF. Here the CDR3 DNA reads TGTGCCAGCAGCCAACGGACTAGCGGGAGCGAGCAGTACTTC. The rearrangement uses TRBV3-1 and TRBJ2-7; 13 bases match TRBD2. This CDR3 contains 14 residues. The V segment lost 2 bases and the J segment 6 bases; nucleotides outside the gene matches: 1. Germline V CDR1 and CDR2: LGHDT, YNNKEL (reference sequence).

In this sample, this clonotype is medium-sized (0.01 to 0.1%). The chain couples TRBV9 to TRBJ2-1; TRBD2 aligns across 12 bases. Germline CDR1 reads SGDLS; CDR2 reads YYNGEE. The CDR3 covers 17 residues. V was pared by 1 base and J by 4 bases, with 6 bases of the junction left unmatched. The CDR3 DNA is TGTGCCAGCAGCGTACTAGCGGGAGGGCCGTCGTACAATGAGCAGTTCTTC. Amino acids: CASSVLAGGPSYNEQFF.

The sample holds many counts of this clonotype. V is TRBV20-1 and J is TRBJ2-7; TRBD2 agrees at 7 bases. CDR1 DFQATT and CDR2 SNEGSKA come from the germline V gene (reference sequence). J gave up 3 bases and V 3 bases, and 11 bases lay outside the gene matches. This CDR3 region has 15 residues. DNA for the CDR3: TGCAGTGCTAGGTCCAGCGGGAAGCTTTTCTACGAGCAGTACTTC. Its protein is CSARSSGKLFYEQYF.

Comments on this clonotype: A single base separates this from a much larger clone, so it may be a read error. The chain combines TRBV12-3 or TRBV12-4 with TRBJ1-5, with 8 bases that match TRBD1. The J call may be in error: the DNA end matches TRBJ2-3 better. The CDR3 has 16 residues. Here the CDR3 DNA reads TGTGCCAGCAGTCCGGGGGCAGGGGGCCGCAATCAGCCCCAGTATTTT. Residues: CASSPGAGGRNQPQYF.

This clonotype was picked up many times. The chain combines TRBV5-4 with TRBJ2-1; possible D gene TRBD1, 5 bases. The CDR3 contains 15 residues. Germline CDR1 is SGHNT and CDR2 is YYREEE (reference sequence). V was pared by 4 bases and J by 3 bases, with 14 bases between. The CDR3 is CASSLQGLLYNEQFF. As DNA, the CDR3 is TGTGCCAGCAGCCTGCAGGGTCTACTCTACAATGAGCAGTTCTTC.

This clonotype was found many times. The chain employs TRBV11-3 and TRBJ2-3; D remains ambiguous. The ends were cut back, 5 bases at V and 6 bases at J, with 12 bases in the middle. Germline V gives CDR1 SGHNT, CDR2 YENEEA. The CDR3 sequence is 13 residues long. The CDR3 is CASSIDSPDTQYF. The CDR3 DNA sequence: TGTGCCAGCAGCATCGACTCCCCCGATACGCAGTATTTT.

This clonotype was found a few times. The chain has TRBV12-3 or TRBV12-4 and TRBJ2-1, with 9 bases fitting TRBD2. This CDR3 is 16 amino acids long. The V and J ends lost 3 bases and 4 bases, in that order; junction bases with no gene match: 7. This chain's CDR3 is CASSFDLAGTYNEQFF. The CDR3 coding sequence is TGTGCCAGCAGTTTCGATCTAGCGGGAACGTACAATGAGCAGTTCTTC.

Ten or more counts support this clonotype. J is TRBJ1-2 and V is TRBV12-3 or TRBV12-4, with 9 positions matching TRBD1. This CDR3 contains 13 residues. V shed 4 bases, J shed 4 bases, and the junction held 1 base outside the gene matches. CDR3 nucleotides: TGTGCCAGCAGTTACAGGGGGCGCTATGGCTACACCTTC. As protein: CASSYRGRYGYTF.

This clonotype was seen many times. V is TRBV28 and J is TRBJ2-1; unclear D gene. V lost 3 bases to trimming and J lost 7 bases, with 10 bases between them. Germline V gene lookup returns CDR1 MDHEN and CDR2 SYDVKM. The CDR3 sequence is 13 residues long. The CDR3 DNA is TGTGCCAGCAGTTTTCGGGTGCTGAATGAGCAGTTCTTC. Translating it yields CASSFRVLNEQFF.

In this sample, this clonotype turned up many times. CDR3 DNA sequence: TGTGCCAGCAGTTACCCGACAGGGGGACGTTACGAGCAGTACTTC. This codes for CASSYPTGGRYEQYF. The V gene is TRBV6-5, the J gene TRBJ2-7; 9 nucleotides align to TRBD1. Per the germline V gene, CDR1 is MNHEY and CDR2 is SVGAGI. Trimming at V came to 2 bases and at J to 4 bases, leaving 6 bases not matched to a gene. CDR3 length: 15 amino acids.

This clonotype was picked up many times. The V gene is TRBV7-3, the J gene TRBJ2-1; D ambiguous. The CDR3 has 15 residues. The V end lost 1 base, the J end lost 5 bases, and 12 bases lay between the germline ends. CDR1 and CDR2 from the germline V gene are SGHTA and FQGTGA. The CDR3 reads CASSLMGSPNNEQFF. For the CDR3, the DNA is TGTGCCAGCAGCTTAATGGGGTCCCCCAACAATGAGCAGTTCTTC.

This clonotype was found many times. V gene TRBV7-2 combines with J gene TRBJ2-4; a possible D gene is TRBD1 (5 bases). CDR1 SGHTA and CDR2 FQGNSA come from the germline V gene. The CDR3 spans 16 residues. The V and J ends lost 4 bases and 0 bases respectively, with 13 bases between them. The CDR3 DNA sequence: TGTGCCAGCAGCTGGGGCGTCACACTAGCCAAAAACATTCAGTACTTC. It is translated as CASSWGVTLAKNIQYF.

This clonotype was detected many times. The V call is TRBV4-1, the J call TRBJ2-7; 7 bases fit TRBD1. Germline CDR1 and CDR2: MGHRA and YSYEKL. The CDR3 length is 14 residues. Trimming cost V 0 bases and J 3 bases; bases outside gene matches: 2. The CDR3 bases are TGCGCCAGCAGCCAAGATGGGACAGTCTACGAGCAGTACTTC. It specifies CASSQDGTVYEQYF.

This clonotype has at least ten counts. The chain joins TRBV5-1 to TRBJ2-2; no clear D gene. The V gene lost 1 base and the J gene lost 3 bases, with 4 bases spanning the gap. In germline, CDR1 is SGHRS, CDR2 YFSETQ. The CDR3 is 13 residues long. The CDR3 sequence is CASSLKDTGELFF. CDR3 bases: TGCGCCAGCAGCTTGAAAGACACCGGGGAGCTGTTTTTT.

The V and J genes are TRBV7-8 and TRBJ1-1, with 7 bases fitting TRBD1. V was pared by 3 bases and J by 6 bases, with 7 bases of the junction left unmatched. Germline CDR1 is SGHVS and CDR2 is FQNEAQ. This CDR3 has 14 residues. CDR3 in DNA: TGTGCCAGCAGCTTGGGTCAGGGGGTTTCTGAAGCTTTCTTT. Protein product: CASSLGQGVSEAFF.

This clonotype has a count of ten or more. CDR3 sequence reads: CSGCREPYNEQFF. The CDR3 DNA reads TGCAGCGGATGCAGGGAACCCTACAATGAGCAGTTCTTC. The rearrangement links TRBV29-1 to TRBJ2-1, with D perhaps TRBD1 (5 bases). Germline assignment: CDR1 SQVTM and CDR2 ANQGSEA. The V and J ends lost 7 bases and 2 bases respectively, with 12 bases between them. The CDR3 is 13 residues long.

There are many counts of this clonotype. This chain connects TRBV19 to TRBJ2-7; 7 bases fit TRBD1. From germline, CDR1 is LNHDA and CDR2 SQIVND (reference sequence). This CDR3 is 15 amino acids long. Germline trimming cut 5 bases from V and 4 bases from J; bases unmatched to any gene: 11. CDR3 in DNA: TGTGCCAGTAGTCCAAGACAGGGTCTTAAGTACGAGCAGTACTTC. Residues: CASSPRQGLKYEQYF.

This clonotype has a handful of counts. V is TRBV11-2 and J is TRBJ2-2, with TRBD2 identical over 12 bases. In germline, CDR1 is SGHAT, CDR2 FQNNGV. The trim removed 5 bases at V and 2 bases at J, leaving 6 bases unmatched. The length of the CDR3 is 17 residues. The CDR3 DNA is TGTGCCAGCAGCCCAGGACTAGCGGGACCCAACACCGGGGAGCTGTTTTTT. Translated: CASSPGLAGPNTGELFF. The whole variable domain, filled in from reference TRBV11-2 and TRBJ2-2, reads EAGVAQSPRYKIIEKRQSVAFWCNPISGHATLYWYQQILGQGPKLLIQFQNNGVVDDSQLPKDRFSAERLKGVDSTLKIQPAKLEDSAVYLCASSPGLAGPNTGELFFGEGSRLTVL.

This clonotype was detected many times. The rearrangement joins TRBV15 to TRBJ2-7; 9 positions match TRBD2. The ends lost 0 bases at V and 5 bases at J; junction bases unmatched: 5. Germline loops: CDR1 LNHNV, CDR2 YYDKDF (reference sequence). This CDR3 region has 15 residues. The CDR3 region is CATSREREGLNEQYF. Written as DNA, the CDR3 is TGTGCCACCAGCAGAGAGCGGGAGGGCCTCAACGAGCAGTACTTC.

This clonotype appeared many times. This sequence joins TRBV29-1 and TRBJ2-7; 7 nucleotides align to TRBD2. V was pared by 8 bases and J by 6 bases, with 4 bases of the junction left unmatched. The CDR3 contains 10 residues. Germline V CDR1 and CDR2: SQVTM, ANQGSEA. DNA for the CDR3: TGCAGCCCCGGCGGGGGCGAGCAGTACTTC. Translated, it gives CSPGGGEQYF.

This clonotype was observed many times. The chain has TRBV29-1 and TRBJ2-7; perhaps TRBD2 as D (5 bases). Deletions cut 5 bases from V and 7 bases from J, with 18 bases between. Germline CDR1 reads SQVTM; CDR2 reads ANQGSEA. This CDR3 spans 13 amino acids. In nucleotides, the CDR3 is TGCAGCGTTTGGCTTGGGTCAGGCGGGGAGCAGTACTTC. Its translation: CSVWLGSGGEQYF.

At least ten counts were recorded for this clonotype. V is TRBV6-1 and J is TRBJ2-1, with D possibly TRBD2 on 5 matching bases. The CDR3 runs to 17 residues. Germline V gene data show CDR1 as MNHNS and CDR2 as SASEGT. Between the trimmed V and J ends, which lost 5 bases and 5 bases, there was a span of 22 bases. CDR3 coding DNA: TGTGCCAGCAGTACCGCGGACTCTACCGGCCCTCACAATGAGCAGTTCTTC. This encodes CASSTADSTGPHNEQFF.